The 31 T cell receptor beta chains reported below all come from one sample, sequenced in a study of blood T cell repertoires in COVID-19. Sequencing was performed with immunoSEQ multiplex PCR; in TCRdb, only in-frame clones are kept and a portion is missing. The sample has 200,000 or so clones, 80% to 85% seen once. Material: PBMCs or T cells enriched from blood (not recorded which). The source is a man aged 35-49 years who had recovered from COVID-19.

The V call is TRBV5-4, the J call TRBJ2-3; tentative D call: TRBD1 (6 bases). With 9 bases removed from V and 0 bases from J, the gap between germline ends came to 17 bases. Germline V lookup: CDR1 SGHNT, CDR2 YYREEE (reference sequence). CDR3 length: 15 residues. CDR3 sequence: CATHVGAYSTDTQYF. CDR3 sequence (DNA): TGTGCCACCCACGTGGGGGCCTACAGCACAGATACGCAGTATTTT.

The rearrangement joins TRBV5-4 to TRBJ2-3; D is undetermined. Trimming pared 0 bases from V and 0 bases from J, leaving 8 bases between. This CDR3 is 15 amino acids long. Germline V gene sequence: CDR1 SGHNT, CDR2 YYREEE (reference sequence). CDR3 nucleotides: TGTGCCAGCAGCTTGGATGCTAGTAGCACAGATACGCAGTATTTT. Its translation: CASSLDASSTDTQYF.

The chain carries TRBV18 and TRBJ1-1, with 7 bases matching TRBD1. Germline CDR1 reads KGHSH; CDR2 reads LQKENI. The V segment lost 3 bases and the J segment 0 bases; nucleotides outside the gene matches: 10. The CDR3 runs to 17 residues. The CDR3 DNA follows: TGTGCCAGCTCACCTTATGGGGACAGTACATTGAACACTGAAGCTTTCTTT. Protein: CASSPYGDSTLNTEAFF. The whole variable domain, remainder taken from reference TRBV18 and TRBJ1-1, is NAGVMQNPRHLVRRRGQEARLRCSPMKGHSHVYWYRQLPEEGLKFMVYLQKENIIDESGMPKERFSAEFPKEGPSILRIQQVVRGDSAAYFCASSPYGDSTLNTEAFFGQGTRLTVV.

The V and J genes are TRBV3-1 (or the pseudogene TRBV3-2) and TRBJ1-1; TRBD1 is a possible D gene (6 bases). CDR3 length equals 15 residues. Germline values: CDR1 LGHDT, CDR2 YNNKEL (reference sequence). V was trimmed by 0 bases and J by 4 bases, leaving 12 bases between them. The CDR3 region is CASSQDSQGGTEAFF. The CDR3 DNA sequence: TGTGCCAGCAGCCAAGATTCACAGGGTGGCACTGAAGCTTTCTTT.

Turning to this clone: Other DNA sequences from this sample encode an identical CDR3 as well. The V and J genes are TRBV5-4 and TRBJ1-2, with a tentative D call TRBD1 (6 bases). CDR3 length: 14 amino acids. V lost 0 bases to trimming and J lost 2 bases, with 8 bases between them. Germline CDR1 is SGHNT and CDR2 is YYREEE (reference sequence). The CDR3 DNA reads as TGTGCCAGCAGCTTGGGCACAGGGAACTATGGCTACACCTTC. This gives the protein CASSLGTGNYGYTF. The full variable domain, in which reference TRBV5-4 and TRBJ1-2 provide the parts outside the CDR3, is ETGVTQSPTHLIKTRGQQVTLRCSSQSGHNTVSWYQQALGQGPQFIFQYYREEENGRGNFPPRFSGLQFPNYSSELNVNALELDDSALYLCASSLGTGNYGYTFGSGTRLTVV.

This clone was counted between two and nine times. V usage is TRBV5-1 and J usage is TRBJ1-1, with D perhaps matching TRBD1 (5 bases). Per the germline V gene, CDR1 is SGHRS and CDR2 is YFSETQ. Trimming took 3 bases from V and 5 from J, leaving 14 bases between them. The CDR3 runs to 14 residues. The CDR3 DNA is TGCGCCAGCAGCTCCTCAGGGATTAATACTGAAGCTTTCTTT. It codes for CASSSSGINTEAFF. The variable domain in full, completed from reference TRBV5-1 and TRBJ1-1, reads KAGVTQTPRYLIKTRGQQVTLSCSPISGHRSVSWYQQTPGQGLQFLFEYFSETQRNKGNFPGRFSGRQFSNSRSEMNVSTLELGDSALYLCASSSSGINTEAFFGQGTRLTVV.

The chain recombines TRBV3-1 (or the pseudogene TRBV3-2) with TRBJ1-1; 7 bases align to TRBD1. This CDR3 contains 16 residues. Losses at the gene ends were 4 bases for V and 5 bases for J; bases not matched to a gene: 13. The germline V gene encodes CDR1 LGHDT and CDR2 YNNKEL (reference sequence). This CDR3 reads CASSRGVEGAWTEAFF. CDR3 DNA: TGTGCCAGCAGCCGGGGGGTGGAGGGGGCATGGACTGAAGCTTTCTTT.

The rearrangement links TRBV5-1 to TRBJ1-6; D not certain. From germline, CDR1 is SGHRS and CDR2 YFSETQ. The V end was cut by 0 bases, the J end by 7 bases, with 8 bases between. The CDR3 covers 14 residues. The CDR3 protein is CASSLDRPNSPLHF. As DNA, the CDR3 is TGCGCCAGCAGCTTGGACAGACCGAATTCACCCCTCCACTTT.

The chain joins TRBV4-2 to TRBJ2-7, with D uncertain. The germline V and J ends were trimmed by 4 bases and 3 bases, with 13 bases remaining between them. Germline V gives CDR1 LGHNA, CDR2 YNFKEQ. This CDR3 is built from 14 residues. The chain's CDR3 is CASSPDQTVYEQYF. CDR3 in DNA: TGTGCCAGCAGCCCCGATCAAACGGTCTACGAGCAGTACTTC.

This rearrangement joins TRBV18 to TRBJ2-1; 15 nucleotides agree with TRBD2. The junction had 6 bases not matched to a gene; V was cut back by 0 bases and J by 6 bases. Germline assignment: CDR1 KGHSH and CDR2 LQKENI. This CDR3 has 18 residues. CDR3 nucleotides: TGTGCCAGCTCACCACCGGGACTAGCGGGGGGACAATTCAATGAGCAGTTCTTC. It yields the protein CASSPPGLAGGQFNEQFF.

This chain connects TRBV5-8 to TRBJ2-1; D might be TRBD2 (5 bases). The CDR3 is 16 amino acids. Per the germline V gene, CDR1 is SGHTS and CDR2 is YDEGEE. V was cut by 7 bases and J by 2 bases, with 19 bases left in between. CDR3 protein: CASERSHTYTYNEQFF. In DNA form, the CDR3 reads TGTGCCAGCGAGCGGTCCCATACCTACACCTACAATGAGCAGTTCTTC.

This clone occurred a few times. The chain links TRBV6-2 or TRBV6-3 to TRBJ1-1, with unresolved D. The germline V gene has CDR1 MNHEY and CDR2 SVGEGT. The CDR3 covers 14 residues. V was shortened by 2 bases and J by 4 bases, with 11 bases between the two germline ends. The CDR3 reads CASSYGRESTEAFF. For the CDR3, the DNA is TGTGCCAGCAGTTACGGTCGGGAAAGCACTGAAGCTTTCTTT.

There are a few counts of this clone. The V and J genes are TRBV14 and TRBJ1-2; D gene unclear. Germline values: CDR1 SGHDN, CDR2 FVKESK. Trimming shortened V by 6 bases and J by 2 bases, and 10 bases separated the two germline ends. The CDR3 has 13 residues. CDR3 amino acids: CASSTGLNYGYTF. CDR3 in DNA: TGTGCCAGCAGTACGGGTCTAAACTATGGCTACACCTTC.

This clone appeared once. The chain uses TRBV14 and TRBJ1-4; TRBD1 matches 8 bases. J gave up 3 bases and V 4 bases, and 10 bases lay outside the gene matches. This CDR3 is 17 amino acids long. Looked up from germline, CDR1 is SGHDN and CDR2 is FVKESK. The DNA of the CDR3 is TGTGCCAGCAGCCTCACCCTGTTCAGGGGGCCTAATGAAAAACTGTTTTTT. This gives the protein CASSLTLFRGPNEKLFF. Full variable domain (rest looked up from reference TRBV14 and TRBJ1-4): EAGVTQFPSHSVIEKGQTVTLRCDPISGHDNLYWYRRVMGKEIKFLLHFVKESKQDESGMPNNRFLAERTGGTYSTLKVQPAELEDSGVYFCASSLTLFRGPNEKLFFGSGTQLSVL.

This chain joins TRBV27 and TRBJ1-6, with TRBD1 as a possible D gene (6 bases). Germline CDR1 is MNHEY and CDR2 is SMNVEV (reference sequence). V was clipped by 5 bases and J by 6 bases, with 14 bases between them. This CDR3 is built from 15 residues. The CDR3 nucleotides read TGTGCCAGCAGTCCCCGGACAGCTCCTAATTCACCCCTCCACTTT. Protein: CASSPRTAPNSPLHF.

The CDR3 nucleotides are TGTGCCAGCACCCGGGAGGTGGACCTGACCGTAAACAATGAGCAGTTCTTC. Protein product: CASTREVDLTVNNEQFF. The gene calls are TRBV21-1 and TRBJ2-1; no check of the table's D call, TRBD2, against the DNA was made. TRBV21-1 is marked as a pseudogene. This CDR3 has 17 residues.

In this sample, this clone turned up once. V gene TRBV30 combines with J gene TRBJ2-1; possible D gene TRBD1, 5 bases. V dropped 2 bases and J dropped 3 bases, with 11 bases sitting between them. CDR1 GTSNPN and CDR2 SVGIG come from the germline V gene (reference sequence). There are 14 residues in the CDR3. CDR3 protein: CAWSLGALYNEQFF. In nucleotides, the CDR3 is TGTGCCTGGAGTCTAGGGGCGCTCTACAATGAGCAGTTCTTC.

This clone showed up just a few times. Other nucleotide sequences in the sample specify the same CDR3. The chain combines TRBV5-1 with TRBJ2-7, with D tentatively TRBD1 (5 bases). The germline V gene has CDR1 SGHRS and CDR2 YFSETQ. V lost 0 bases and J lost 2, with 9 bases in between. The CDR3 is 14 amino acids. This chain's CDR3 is CASSLGQGPYEQYF. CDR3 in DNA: TGCGCCAGCAGCTTGGGGCAGGGTCCCTACGAGCAGTACTTC.

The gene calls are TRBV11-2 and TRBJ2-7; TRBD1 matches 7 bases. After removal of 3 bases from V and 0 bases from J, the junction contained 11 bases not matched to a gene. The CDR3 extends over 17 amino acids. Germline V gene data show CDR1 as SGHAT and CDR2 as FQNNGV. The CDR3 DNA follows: TGTGCCAGCAGCTTGGGTCTCTGGGGACAGAGCTCCTACGAGCAGTACTTC. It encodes CASSLGLWGQSSYEQYF.

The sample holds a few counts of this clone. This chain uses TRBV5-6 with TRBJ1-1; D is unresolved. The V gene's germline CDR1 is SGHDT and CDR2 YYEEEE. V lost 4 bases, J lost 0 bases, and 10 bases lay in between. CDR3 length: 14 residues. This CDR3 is CASSETELNTEAFF. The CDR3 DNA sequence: TGTGCCAGCAGCGAAACTGAGCTGAACACTGAAGCTTTCTTT.

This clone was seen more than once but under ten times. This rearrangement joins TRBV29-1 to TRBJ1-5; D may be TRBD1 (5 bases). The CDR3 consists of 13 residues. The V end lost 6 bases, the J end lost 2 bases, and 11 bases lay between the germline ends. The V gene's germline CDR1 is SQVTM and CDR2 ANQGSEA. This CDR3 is CSVRDSGNQPQHF. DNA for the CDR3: TGCAGCGTCCGTGACAGCGGCAATCAGCCCCAGCATTTT.

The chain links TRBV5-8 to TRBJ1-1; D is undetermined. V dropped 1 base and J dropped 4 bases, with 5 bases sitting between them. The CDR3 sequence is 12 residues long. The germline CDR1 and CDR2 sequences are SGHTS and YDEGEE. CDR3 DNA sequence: TGTGCCAGCAGCTTGCGGGGCACTGAAGCTTTCTTT. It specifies CASSLRGTEAFF.

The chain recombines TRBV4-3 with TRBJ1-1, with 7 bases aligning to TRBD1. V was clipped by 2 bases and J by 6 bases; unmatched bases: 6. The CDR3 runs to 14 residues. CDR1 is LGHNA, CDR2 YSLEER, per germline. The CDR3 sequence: CASSQPGGGAEAFF. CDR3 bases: TGCGCCAGCAGCCAACCAGGGGGAGGCGCTGAAGCTTTCTTT.

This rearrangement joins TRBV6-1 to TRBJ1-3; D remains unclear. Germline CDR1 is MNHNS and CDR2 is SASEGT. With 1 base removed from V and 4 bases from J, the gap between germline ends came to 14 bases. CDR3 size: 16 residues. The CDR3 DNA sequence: TGTGCCAGCAGTGAAGTGGAGAGGGTGGGAGGAAACACCATATATTTT. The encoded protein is CASSEVERVGGNTIYF.

CDR3 sequence: CASSPLPGTNSYNEQFF. CDR3 coding DNA: TGTGCCAGCAGCCCACTCCCCGGGACTAACTCCTACAATGAGCAGTTCTTC. The gene calls are TRBV7-2 and TRBJ2-1; 7 bases fit TRBD2. Germline assignment: CDR1 SGHTA and CDR2 FQGNSA. The junction had 10 bases not matched to a gene; V was cut back by 5 bases and J by 0 bases. The CDR3 has 17 residues.

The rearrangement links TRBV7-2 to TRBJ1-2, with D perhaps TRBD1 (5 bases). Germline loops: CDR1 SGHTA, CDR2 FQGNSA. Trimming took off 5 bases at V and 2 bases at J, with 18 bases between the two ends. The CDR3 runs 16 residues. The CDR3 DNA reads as TGTGCCAGCAGCCTACCCGGAGGACGGGGGAACTATGGCTACACCTTC. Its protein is CASSLPGGRGNYGYTF.

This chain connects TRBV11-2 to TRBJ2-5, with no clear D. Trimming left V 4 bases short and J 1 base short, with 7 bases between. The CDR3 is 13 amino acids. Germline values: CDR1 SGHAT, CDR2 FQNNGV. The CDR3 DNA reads TGTGCCAGCAGCTCTGGGCTCCAAGAGACCCAGTACTTC. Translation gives CASSSGLQETQYF.

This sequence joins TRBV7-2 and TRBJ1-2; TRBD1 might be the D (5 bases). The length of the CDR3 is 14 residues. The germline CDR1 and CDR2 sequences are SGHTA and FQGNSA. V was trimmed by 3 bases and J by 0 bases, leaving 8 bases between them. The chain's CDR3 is CASSFSTANYGYTF. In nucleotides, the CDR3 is TGTGCCAGCAGCTTTTCGACAGCTAACTATGGCTACACCTTC.

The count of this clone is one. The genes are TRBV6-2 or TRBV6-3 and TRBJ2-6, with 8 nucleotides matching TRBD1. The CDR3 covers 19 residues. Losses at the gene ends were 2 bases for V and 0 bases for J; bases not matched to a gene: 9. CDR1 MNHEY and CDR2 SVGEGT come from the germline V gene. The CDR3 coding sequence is TGTGCCAGCAGTTACCAATCTGGGACAGGCCTCTCTGGGGCCAACGTCCTGACTTTC. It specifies CASSYQSGTGLSGANVLTF.

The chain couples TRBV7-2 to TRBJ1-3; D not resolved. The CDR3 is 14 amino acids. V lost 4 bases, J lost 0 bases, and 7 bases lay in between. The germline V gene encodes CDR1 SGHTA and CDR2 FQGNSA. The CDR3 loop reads CASSSRSSGNTIYF. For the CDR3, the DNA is TGTGCCAGCAGCTCCCGTTCCTCTGGAAACACCATATATTTT.

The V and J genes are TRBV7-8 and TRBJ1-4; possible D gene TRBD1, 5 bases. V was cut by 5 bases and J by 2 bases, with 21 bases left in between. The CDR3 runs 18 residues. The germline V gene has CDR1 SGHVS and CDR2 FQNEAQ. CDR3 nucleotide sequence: TGTGCCAGCAGCAGAGACGGGGGTTATCGTTCGACTAATGAAAAACTGTTTTTT. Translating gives CASSRDGGYRSTNEKLFF.